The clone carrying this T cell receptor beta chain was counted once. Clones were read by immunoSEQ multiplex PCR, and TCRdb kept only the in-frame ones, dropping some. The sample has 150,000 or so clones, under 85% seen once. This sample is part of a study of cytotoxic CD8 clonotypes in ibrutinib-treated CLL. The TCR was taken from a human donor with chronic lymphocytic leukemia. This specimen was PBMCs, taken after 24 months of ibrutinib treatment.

CDR3 in DNA: TGTGCCAGCAGTACCTCGGGTGGGGGCGGTGAAAAACTGTTTTTT. Its translation is CASSTSGGGGEKLFF. The chain is built from TRBV2 and TRBJ1-4, with D perhaps matching TRBD1 (6 bases). The V end lost 5 bases, the J end lost 7 bases, and 17 bases lay between the germline ends. Germline lookup yields CDR1 SNHLY and CDR2 FYNNEI. This CDR3 contains 15 residues.